The source of this TCR beta chain is a study of blood T cell repertoires in COVID-19. This CDR3 has 15 residues. The junction had 5 bases not matched to a gene; V was cut back by 2 bases and J by 0 bases. The germline V gene encodes CDR1 SGHNT and CDR2 YYREEE (reference sequence). Before being deemed recovered, Cohort 3 donors had two negative PCRs, clearance, or symptom resolution. Clones were sequenced by immunoSEQ multiplex PCR, and TCRdb holds only the in-frame ones, with some missing. The table records around 430,000 clones, approximately 90% of them present only once. This sequence was found in a woman aged 50 to 65 who had recovered from COVID-19. The specimen was PBMCs or T cells enriched from blood (not recorded which). The V gene is TRBV5-4, the J gene TRBJ2-7; 7 bases line up with TRBD2. For the CDR3, the DNA is TGTGCCAGCAGCTTAGGGAGGGCAAGCTCCTACGAGCAGTACTTC. This sequence encodes CASSLGRASSYEQYF.